This TCR beta chain was captured by sequencing in a study of CD8 T cells in Susac syndrome. Reverse transcription of roughly 0.5 to 1 ug RNA used random hexamers. A multiplex approach, immunoSEQ multiplex PCR, amplified TCR beta CDR3 across 54 Vbeta and 13 Jbeta. TCRdb redid the calling of the immunoSEQ multiplex PCR reads with MiXCR, one entry per CDR3 protein. The table records approximately 120,000 distinct CDR3 sequences, about 96% of them present only once. This CDR3 spans 14 amino acids. CDR1 MNHEY and CDR2 SVGAGI come from the germline V gene. Trimming took 7 bases from V and 6 from J; bases not matched to a gene: 7. The authors sequenced TCR beta from blood CD8+ and CD4+ T cells.

This clonotype was sampled from a human donor in good health. Sequenced: CD4+ T cells from PBMCs. The chain links TRBV6-5 to TRBJ1-5; 9 nucleotides align to TRBD1. Written as DNA, the CDR3 is TGTGCCAGCAAGAGGACAGGGGAGGGTCAGCCCCAGCATTTT. Protein sequence: CASKRTGEGQPQHF.